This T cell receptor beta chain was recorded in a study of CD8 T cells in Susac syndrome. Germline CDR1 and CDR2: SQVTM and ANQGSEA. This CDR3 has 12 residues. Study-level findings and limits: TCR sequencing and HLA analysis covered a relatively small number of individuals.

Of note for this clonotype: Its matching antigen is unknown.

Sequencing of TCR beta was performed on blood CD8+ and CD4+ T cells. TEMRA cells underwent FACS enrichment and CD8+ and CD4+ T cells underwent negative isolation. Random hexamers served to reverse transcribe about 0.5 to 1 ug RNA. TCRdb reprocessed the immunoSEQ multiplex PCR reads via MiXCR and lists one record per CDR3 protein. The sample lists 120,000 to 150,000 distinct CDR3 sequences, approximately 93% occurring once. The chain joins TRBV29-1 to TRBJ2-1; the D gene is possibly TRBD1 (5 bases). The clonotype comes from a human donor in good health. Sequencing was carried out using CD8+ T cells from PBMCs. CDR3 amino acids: CSTAGLYNEQFF. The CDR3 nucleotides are TGCTCTACGGCAGGGCTATACAATGAGCAGTTCTTC.